These 18 T cell receptor beta chains originate from one sample sequenced in a study of T-cell memory formation after mild COVID-19. TCRdb recomputed calls from the 5' RACE reads with MiXCR, one row per CDR3 protein. The sample contains roughly 150,000 distinct CDR3 sequences, approximately 15% of which appear only once. The sequencing input was PBMCs or a T cell subset sorted from them (not recorded which). Receptors originate from an adult woman who had mild COVID-19 (a few samples of this study predate the infection). Cell type and time point are not known.

This clonotype was detected only a few times. V and J are TRBV5-1 and TRBJ2-3; D remains unclear. This CDR3 region has 12 residues. Trimming took off 4 bases at V and 0 bases at J, with 3 bases between the two ends. In germline, CDR1 is SGHRS, CDR2 YFSETQ. The CDR3 DNA reads TGCGCCAGCAGCAGGAGCACAGATACGCAGTATTTT. Its translation is CASSRSTDTQYF.

The chain recombines TRBV5-1 with TRBJ2-6; TRBD1 matches 8 bases. Germline V lookup: CDR1 SGHRS, CDR2 YFSETQ. The J segment lost 0 bases and the V segment lost 3 bases, leaving 8 bases of the junction unmatched. The CDR3 is made up of 18 amino acids. CDR3 sequence: CASSYARTGYSGANVLTF. The CDR3 DNA follows: TGCGCCAGCAGCTATGCGAGGACAGGGTACTCTGGGGCCAACGTCCTGACTTTC.

The chain uses TRBV29-1 and TRBJ1-1; D remains ambiguous. This CDR3 is built from 11 residues. Germline V gene data show CDR1 as SQVTM and CDR2 as ANQGSEA. Trimming took 8 bases from V and 1 from J, leaving 8 bases between them. The CDR3 loop is CSTWGNTEAFF. The CDR3 DNA sequence: TGCAGCACCTGGGGGAACACTGAAGCTTTCTTT. Combining the CDR3 with reference TRBV29-1 and TRBJ1-1 gives the whole variable domain SAVISQKPSRDICQRGTSLTIQCQVDSQVTMMFWYRQQPGQSLTLIATANQGSEATYESGFVIDKFPISRPNLTFSTLTVSNMSPEDSSIYLCSTWGNTEAFFGQGTRLTVV.

This rearrangement joins TRBV24-1 to TRBJ2-1, with a tentative D call TRBD1 (7 bases). The CDR3 extends over 16 amino acids. CDR1 and CDR2 (germline): KGHDR, SFDVKD. With 3 bases removed from V and 4 bases from J, the gap between germline ends came to 15 bases. The CDR3 DNA reads as TGTGCCACCAGTGATCGGGGGACAGTGGTATACAATGAGCAGTTCTTC. It yields the protein CATSDRGTVVYNEQFF.

V is TRBV7-3 and J is TRBJ2-1; 13 bases map to TRBD2. J was trimmed by 0 bases and V by 5 bases; bases with no gene match: 4. The germline V gene has CDR1 SGHTA and CDR2 FQGTGA. The CDR3 sequence is 17 residues long. The CDR3 sequence is CASSPGLAGDSYNEQFF. The CDR3 DNA is TGTGCCAGCAGCCCAGGACTAGCGGGGGACTCCTACAATGAGCAGTTCTTC.

This clonotype showed up just a few times. V gene TRBV12-3 or TRBV12-4 combines with J gene TRBJ1-3; D is ambiguous. CDR3 size: 17 residues. Between the trimmed V and J ends, which lost 1 base and 9 bases, there was a span of 22 bases. CDR3 in amino acids: CASSLVRPRLLRSTIYF. The CDR3, as DNA: TGTGCCAGCAGTTTAGTTCGTCCCAGGCTCCTGCGGAGCACCATATATTTT.

The J gene is TRBJ1-1, the V gene TRBV3-1; D ambiguous. The germline V gene encodes CDR1 LGHDT and CDR2 YNNKEL (reference sequence). V gave up 4 bases and J gave up 11 bases, with 14 bases separating them. The CDR3 sequence is 12 residues long. This CDR3 is CASSPVMGTAFF. The CDR3 DNA reads as TGTGCCAGCAGCCCCGTAATGGGCACGGCTTTCTTT.

The chain is built from TRBV11-2 and TRBJ1-2; D gene uncertain. V lost 5 bases to trimming and J lost 1 base, with 17 bases between them. The germline V gene encodes CDR1 SGHAT and CDR2 FQNNGV. The CDR3 is made up of 16 amino acids. CDR3 coding DNA: TGTGCCAGCAGCCAAAGCGCAGTACGAAATAACTATGGCTACACCTTC. This translates into CASSQSAVRNNYGYTF.

This clonotype was detected only a few times. The chain combines TRBV7-2 with TRBJ2-5; D is perhaps TRBD2 (6 bases). The CDR3 length is 14 residues. CDR1 is SGHTA, CDR2 FQGNSA, per germline. V lost 3 bases and J 1 base, leaving 9 bases between the germline ends. The CDR3 coding sequence is TGTGCCAGCAGCTTGTACGGGAGCCAAGAGACCCAGTACTTC. As protein: CASSLYGSQETQYF.

As to this clonotype: The junction departs from the called germline gene at one end, perhaps through a read error. This sequence joins TRBV3-1 and TRBJ1-3; D is uncertain. The CDR3 runs 14 residues. Germline CDR1 is LGHDT and CDR2 is YNNKEL (reference sequence). CDR3 coding DNA: TGTGCCAGCAGCCCCCGGGCGGCTGGAGACACCATATATTTT. Its protein is CASSPRAAGDTIYF.

This clonotype showed up just a few times. V and J are TRBV7-9 and TRBJ2-4; no clear D gene. CDR1 SEHNR and CDR2 FQNEAQ come from the germline V gene (reference sequence). Trimming took off 3 bases at V and 1 base at J, with 13 bases between the two ends. CDR3 length equals 16 residues. CDR3 amino acids: CASSLGGVGAKNIQYF. The CDR3 DNA follows: TGTGCCAGCAGCTTGGGCGGAGTGGGGGCCAAAAACATTCAGTACTTC.

The J gene is TRBJ2-4, the V gene TRBV27; 12 nucleotides agree with TRBD2. The germline gives CDR1 MNHEY, CDR2 SMNVEV (reference sequence). V dropped 5 bases and J dropped 8; count of bases not matched to a gene: 10. This CDR3 is 16 amino acids long. This chain's CDR3 is CASSPLAGGWWDIQYF. CDR3 bases: TGTGCCAGCAGTCCCCTAGCGGGAGGGTGGTGGGACATTCAGTACTTC.

As for this clonotype: Germline and junction disagree at one end, which may indicate a read error. The chain recombines TRBV12-3 or TRBV12-4 with TRBJ2-7; TRBD1 might be the D (6 bases). This CDR3 comprises 12 residues. The CDR3, as DNA: TGTGCCAGCAGTTACTCAGTAACGGGACACAGTTTC. This translates into CASSYSVTGHSF.

The CDR3 is CSARKGGNTGELFF. The DNA of the CDR3 is TGCAGTGCTAGGAAGGGGGGGAACACCGGGGAGCTGTTTTTT. This sequence joins TRBV20-1 and TRBJ2-2; tentatively, D is TRBD1 or TRBD2 (6 bases each). Germline CDR1 and CDR2: DFQATT and SNEGSKA (reference sequence). The V end lost 3 bases, the J end lost 1 base, and 9 bases lay between the germline ends. The CDR3 spans 14 residues.

This clonotype was detected only a few times. The chain joins TRBV7-9 to TRBJ2-1, with 7 bases lining up with TRBD1. CDR3 size: 13 residues. With V trimmed by 11 bases and J by 5 bases, 9 bases remained unmatched. The V gene's germline CDR1 is SEHNR and CDR2 FQNEAQ (reference sequence). The CDR3 DNA reads TGTGCCTCCAAAGGACAGGTAAACAATGAGCAGTTCTTC. Its translation is CASKGQVNNEQFF.

V and J are TRBV19 and TRBJ2-2; either TRBD1 or TRBD2 may supply D (5 bases each). CDR1 is LNHDA, CDR2 SQIVND, per germline (reference sequence). Trimming pared 8 bases from V and 0 bases from J, leaving 16 bases between. This CDR3 spans 16 amino acids. The CDR3 coding sequence is TGTGCCAGTGGTGACAGACTAAACTCGAACACCGGGGAGCTGTTTTTT. As protein: CASGDRLNSNTGELFF.

This clonotype occurred a few times. The chain has TRBV9 and TRBJ2-1, with D perhaps matching TRBD2 (5 bases). The CDR3 extends over 16 amino acids. The V end was cut by 0 bases, the J end by 9 bases, with 19 bases between. Germline loops: CDR1 SGDLS, CDR2 YYNGEE. In DNA form, the CDR3 reads TGTGCCAGCAGCGTAGCAAAGGACTGGTCTCTCGTTGAGCAGTTCTTC. Its protein product is CASSVAKDWSLVEQFF.

The rearrangement uses TRBV14 and TRBJ2-7; unclear D gene. Germline lookup yields CDR1 SGHDN and CDR2 FVKESK. The CDR3 runs to 15 residues. The V end was cut by 1 base, the J end by 2 bases, with 12 bases between. In DNA form, the CDR3 reads TGTGCCAGCAGCCAAGGAAAAACAGCAGCCTACGAGCAGTACTTC. Translating it yields CASSQGKTAAYEQYF.